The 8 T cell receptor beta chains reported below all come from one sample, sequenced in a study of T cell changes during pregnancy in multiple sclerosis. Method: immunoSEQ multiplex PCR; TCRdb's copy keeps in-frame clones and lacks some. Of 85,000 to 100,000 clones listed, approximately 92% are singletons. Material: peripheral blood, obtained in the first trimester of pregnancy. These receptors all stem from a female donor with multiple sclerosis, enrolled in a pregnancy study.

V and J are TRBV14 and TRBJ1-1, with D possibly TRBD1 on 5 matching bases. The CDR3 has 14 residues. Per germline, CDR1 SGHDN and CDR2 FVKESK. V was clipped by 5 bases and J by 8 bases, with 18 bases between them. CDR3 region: CASSTRRQFGEAFF. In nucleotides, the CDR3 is TGTGCCAGCAGCACCCGACGACAGTTTGGGGAAGCTTTCTTT. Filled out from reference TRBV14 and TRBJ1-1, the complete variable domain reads EAGVTQFPSHSVIEKGQTVTLRCDPISGHDNLYWYRRVMGKEIKFLLHFVKESKQDESGMPNNRFLAERTGGTYSTLKVQPAELEDSGVYFCASSTRRQFGEAFFGQGTRLTVV.

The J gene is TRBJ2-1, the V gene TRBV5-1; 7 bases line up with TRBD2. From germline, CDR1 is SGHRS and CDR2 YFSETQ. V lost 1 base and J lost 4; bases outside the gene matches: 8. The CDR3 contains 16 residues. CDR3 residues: CASSLYRLADYNEQFF. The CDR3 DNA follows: TGCGCCAGCAGCTTGTATCGCCTAGCGGATTACAATGAGCAGTTCTTC.

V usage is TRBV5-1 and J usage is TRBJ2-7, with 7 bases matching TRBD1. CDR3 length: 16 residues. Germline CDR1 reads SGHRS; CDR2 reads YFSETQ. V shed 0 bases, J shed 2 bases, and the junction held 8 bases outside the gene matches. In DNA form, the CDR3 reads TGCGCCAGCAGCTTGGGAGGGGGCGCTGGGACCTACGAGCAGTACTTC. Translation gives CASSLGGGAGTYEQYF. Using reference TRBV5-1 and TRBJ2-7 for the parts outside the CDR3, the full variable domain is KAGVTQTPRYLIKTRGQQVTLSCSPISGHRSVSWYQQTPGQGLQFLFEYFSETQRNKGNFPGRFSGRQFSNSRSEMNVSTLELGDSALYLCASSLGGGAGTYEQYFGPGTRLTVT.

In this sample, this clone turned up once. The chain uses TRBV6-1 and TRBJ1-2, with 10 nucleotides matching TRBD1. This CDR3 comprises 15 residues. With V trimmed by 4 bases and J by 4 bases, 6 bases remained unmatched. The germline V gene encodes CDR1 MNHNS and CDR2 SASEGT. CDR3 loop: CASSVRGTGAYGYTF. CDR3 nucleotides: TGTGCCAGCAGTGTCCGCGGGACAGGGGCCTATGGCTACACCTTC.

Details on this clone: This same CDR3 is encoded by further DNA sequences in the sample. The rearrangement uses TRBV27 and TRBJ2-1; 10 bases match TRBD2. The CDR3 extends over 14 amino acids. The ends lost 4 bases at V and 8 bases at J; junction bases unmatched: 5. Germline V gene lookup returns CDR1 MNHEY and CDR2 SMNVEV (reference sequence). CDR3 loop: CASSSQREGDEQFF. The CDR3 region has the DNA TGTGCCAGCAGTTCTCAGCGGGAGGGCGATGAGCAGTTCTTC.

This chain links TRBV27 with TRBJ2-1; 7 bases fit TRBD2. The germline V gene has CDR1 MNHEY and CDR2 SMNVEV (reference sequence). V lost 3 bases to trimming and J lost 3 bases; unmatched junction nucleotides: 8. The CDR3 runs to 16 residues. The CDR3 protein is CASSFGDYGGYNEQFF. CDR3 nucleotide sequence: TGTGCCAGCAGTTTTGGGGACTACGGAGGCTACAATGAGCAGTTCTTC.

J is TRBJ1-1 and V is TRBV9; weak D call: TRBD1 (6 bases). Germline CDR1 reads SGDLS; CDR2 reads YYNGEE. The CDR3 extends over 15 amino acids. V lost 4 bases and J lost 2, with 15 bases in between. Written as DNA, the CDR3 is TGTGCCAGCAGCCAGGGGCCAGGGATCAACACTGAAGCTTTCTTT. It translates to CASSQGPGINTEAFF.

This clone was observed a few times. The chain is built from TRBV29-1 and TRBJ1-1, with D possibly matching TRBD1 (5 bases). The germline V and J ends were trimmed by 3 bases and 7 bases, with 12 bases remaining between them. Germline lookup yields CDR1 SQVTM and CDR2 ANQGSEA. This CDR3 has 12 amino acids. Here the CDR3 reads CSVDGWGGEAFF. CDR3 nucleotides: TGCAGCGTTGATGGTTGGGGGGGTGAAGCTTTCTTT.